Included here is one TCR beta chain sequence, with context. This specimen comes from a study of T cell changes during pregnancy in multiple sclerosis. Profiled with immunoSEQ multiplex PCR; TCRdb holds only in-frame clones, not every one. The sample carries approximately 13,000 clones, 85% to 90% recorded once. This CDR3 is built from 12 residues. V was trimmed by 7 bases and J by 8 bases, leaving 11 bases between them. The germline gives CDR1 SEHNR, CDR2 FQNEAQ (reference sequence). The chain couples TRBV7-9 to TRBJ2-2; no definite D call. This clonotype was sampled from a female donor in good health, enrolled as a control in a pregnancy study. This sample comprised CD8+ T cells from peripheral blood mononuclear cells, obtained after pregnancy. The DNA for the CDR3 is TGTGCCAGCATCCCCGCCGGGGGGGAGCTGTTTTTT. This sequence encodes CASIPAGGELFF.